The 15 T cell receptor beta chains reported below all come from one sample, sequenced in a study of shared clonotypes between healthy human individuals. This table comes from immunoSEQ multiplex PCR, and its TCRdb copy is limited to in-frame clones, with some not included. The sample records under 550,000 clones, approximately 95% being singletons. Sequences were obtained from naive CD4+ T cells sorted from blood. Subset described: CD45RA+ positively selected. These receptors were collected from a woman in her thirties in good health.

The chain is built from TRBV5-1 and TRBJ2-2, with TRBD1 identical over 9 bases. The CDR3 has 16 residues. Per germline, CDR1 SGHRS and CDR2 YFSETQ. V lost 3 bases and J lost 0; bases outside the gene matches: 3. The CDR3 is CASSSRTGANTGELFF. The CDR3 coding sequence is TGCGCCAGCAGCTCCCGGACAGGGGCGAACACCGGGGAGCTGTTTTTT.

V usage is TRBV25-1 and J usage is TRBJ1-4; perhaps TRBD1 as D (6 bases). V gave up 0 bases and J gave up 10 bases, with 15 bases separating them. Germline V gene data show CDR1 as MGHDK and CDR2 as SYGVNS. The CDR3 loop spans 15 amino acids. DNA of the CDR3: TGTGCCAGCAGTGAATATGGGTTAAACAGGGCAAAACTGTTTTTT. Residues: CASSEYGLNRAKLFF.

This chain uses TRBV19 with TRBJ1-5, with D unresolved. The CDR3 extends over 17 amino acids. The germline V and J ends were trimmed by 3 bases and 1 base, with 16 bases remaining between them. The germline CDR1 and CDR2 sequences are LNHDA and SQIVND (reference sequence). The CDR3 loop is CASSMTRRPASNQPQHF. The CDR3 coding sequence is TGTGCCAGTAGTATGACGCGCCGCCCGGCCAGCAATCAGCCCCAGCATTTT.

Worth noting for this clone: At the DNA level, this CDR3 is encoded by other sequences in the same sample as well. V is TRBV18 and J is TRBJ1-5, with 9 bases that match TRBD1. The CDR3 has 15 residues. Germline lookup yields CDR1 KGHSH and CDR2 LQKENI. V dropped 3 bases and J dropped 4; count of bases not matched to a gene: 4. The CDR3 sequence is CASSPRTGENQPQHF. CDR3 bases: TGTGCCAGCTCACCGAGGACAGGGGAGAATCAGCCCCAGCATTTT.

V and J are TRBV18 and TRBJ1-1, with 9 bases that match TRBD1. V was pared by 3 bases and J by 3 bases, with 11 bases of the junction left unmatched. This CDR3 comprises 17 residues. Looked up from germline, CDR1 is KGHSH and CDR2 is LQKENI. CDR3 sequence (DNA): TGTGCCAGCTCACCTTTCCCGGGACAGGGAGGGGACACTGAAGCTTTCTTT. Translating it yields CASSPFPGQGGDTEAFF.

The chain combines TRBV10-3 with TRBJ1-5; perhaps TRBD1 as D (5 bases). The CDR3 loop spans 14 amino acids. Trimming shortened V by 4 bases and J by 5 bases, and 12 bases separated the two germline ends. Germline V gene sequence: CDR1 ENHRY, CDR2 SYGVKD. The CDR3 region has the DNA TGTGCCATCAGTGCCGGCGGGGGGGATCAGCCCCAGCATTTT. Amino acid sequence: CAISAGGGDQPQHF.

J is TRBJ2-7 and V is TRBV2; TRBD2 matches 10 bases. J gave up 2 bases and V 6 bases, and 10 bases lay outside the gene matches. Germline lookup yields CDR1 SNHLY and CDR2 FYNNEI. This CDR3 region has 16 residues. The CDR3 here is CASRYQTSGPPYEQYF. The CDR3 bases are TGTGCCAGCAGGTATCAGACTAGCGGGCCCCCCTACGAGCAGTACTTC.

V usage is TRBV7-3 and J usage is TRBJ2-5, with 9 nucleotides matching TRBD1. The J call may not be correct, given that the DNA end is closer to TRBJ2-7. The CDR3 length is 14 residues. Germline V gives CDR1 SGHTA, CDR2 FQGTGA. The DNA of the CDR3 is TGTGCCAGCAGCCTGGGGACAGGGTCCAACGAGCAGTACTTC. Protein: CASSLGTGSNEQYF.

CDR3 sequence (DNA): TGTGCCAGTAGTCCGAATAGGGACAGGGGCGATCGCGAGCAGTACTTC. Translating gives CASSPNRDRGDREQYF. The chain employs TRBV28 and TRBJ2-7, with 10 bases identical to TRBD1. V shed 9 bases and J 6 bases; nucleotides not matched to a gene: 17. Germline CDR1 reads MDHEN; CDR2 reads SYDVKM. CDR3 length: 16 residues. Full variable domain (outside the CDR3, taken from reference TRBV28 and TRBJ2-7): DVKVTQSSRYLVKRTGEKVFLECVQDMDHENMFWYRQDPGLGLRLIYFSYDVKMKEKGDIPEGYSVSREKKERFSLILESASTNQTSMYLCASSPNRDRGDREQYFGPGTRLTVT.

Regarding this clone: Other DNA sequences within the sample encode an identical CDR3. This chain uses TRBV18 with TRBJ2-2; D is unresolved. CDR1 is KGHSH, CDR2 LQKENI, per germline. This CDR3 comprises 12 residues. The V end was cut by 3 bases, the J end by 4 bases, with 3 bases between. CDR3 loop: CASSPRTGELFF. For the CDR3, the DNA is TGTGCCAGCTCACCTCGCACCGGGGAGCTGTTTTTT.

This chain connects TRBV6-6 to TRBJ2-1, with 10 bases fitting TRBD2. CDR3 size: 14 residues. The J segment lost 5 bases and the V segment lost 6 bases, leaving 4 bases of the junction unmatched. Germline CDR1 reads MNHNY; CDR2 reads SVGAGI (reference sequence). The CDR3 DNA sequence: TGTGCCAGCAGGCCTAGCGGGAGAGACAATGAGCAGTTCTTC. Protein: CASRPSGRDNEQFF.

This sequence joins TRBV11-1 and TRBJ2-5, with a possible D match to TRBD1 (6 bases). The germline V gene has CDR1 SGHAT and CDR2 FQDESV (reference sequence). This CDR3 has 13 residues. The V end was cut by 4 bases, the J end by 7 bases, with 13 bases between. CDR3 loop: CASSYNREMTQYF. The CDR3 DNA reads TGTGCCAGCAGCTACAACAGGGAGATGACCCAGTACTTC.

This chain links TRBV11-2 with TRBJ1-4; 7 positions agree with TRBD1. Germline V CDR1 and CDR2: SGHAT, FQNNGV. V lost 0 bases, J lost 8 bases, and 9 bases stayed unmatched. This CDR3 has 16 residues. The CDR3 DNA follows: TGTGCCAGCAGCTTAGATCTTAGACAGGGTCGGGAAAAACTGTTTTTT. This encodes CASSLDLRQGREKLFF.

This clone was recorded only once. The chain is built from TRBV7-7 and TRBJ2-2; D remains unclear. V dropped 4 bases and J dropped 4 bases, with 4 bases sitting between them. The CDR3 consists of 12 residues. Germline V gene sequence: CDR1 SSHAT, CDR2 FNYEAQ (reference sequence). CDR3 DNA: TGTGCCAGCAGCTCAGGCACCGGGGAGCTGTTTTTT. Protein: CASSSGTGELFF.

The CDR3 DNA reads TGTGCCAGCAGCTTCCACGCGGGGAACACTGAAGCTTTCTTT. It yields the protein CASSFHAGNTEAFF. The J gene is TRBJ1-1, the V gene TRBV7-9; the D is unclear. The germline gives CDR1 SEHNR, CDR2 FQNEAQ (reference sequence). V was cut by 3 bases and J by 1 base, with 9 bases left in between. CDR3 size: 14 residues.